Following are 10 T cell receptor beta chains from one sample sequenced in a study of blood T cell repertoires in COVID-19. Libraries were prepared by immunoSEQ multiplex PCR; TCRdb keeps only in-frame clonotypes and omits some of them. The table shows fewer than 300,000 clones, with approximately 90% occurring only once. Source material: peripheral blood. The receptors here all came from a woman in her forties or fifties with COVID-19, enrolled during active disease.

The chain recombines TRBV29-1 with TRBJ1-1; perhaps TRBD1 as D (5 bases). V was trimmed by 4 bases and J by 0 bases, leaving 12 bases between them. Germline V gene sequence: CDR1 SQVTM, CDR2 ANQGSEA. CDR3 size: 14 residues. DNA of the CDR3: TGCAGCGTTGTTGGGGGGGGGATGAACACTGAAGCTTTCTTT. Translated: CSVVGGGMNTEAFF.

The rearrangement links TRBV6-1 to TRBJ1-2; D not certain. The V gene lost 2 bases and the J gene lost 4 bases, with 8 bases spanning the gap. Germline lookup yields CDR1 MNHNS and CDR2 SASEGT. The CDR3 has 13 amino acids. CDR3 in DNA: TGTGCCAGCAGTGAAAGCCCGGTCTATGGCTACACCTTC. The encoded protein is CASSESPVYGYTF.

The CDR3: CASRPSGRAFYEQFF. CDR3 bases: TGTGCCAGTAGGCCTAGCGGGAGGGCCTTTTATGAGCAGTTCTTC. The chain links TRBV19 to TRBJ2-1; TRBD2 matches at 12 bases. J gave up 8 bases and V 6 bases, and 8 bases lay outside the gene matches. Germline V gene sequence: CDR1 LNHDA, CDR2 SQIVND (reference sequence). CDR3 length: 15 amino acids.

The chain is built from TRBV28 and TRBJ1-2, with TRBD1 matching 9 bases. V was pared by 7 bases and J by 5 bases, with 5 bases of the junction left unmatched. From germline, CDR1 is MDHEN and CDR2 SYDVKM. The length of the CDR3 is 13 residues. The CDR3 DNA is TGTGCCAGCACTACAGGGGGCAGGTATGGCTACACCTTC. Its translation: CASTTGGRYGYTF.

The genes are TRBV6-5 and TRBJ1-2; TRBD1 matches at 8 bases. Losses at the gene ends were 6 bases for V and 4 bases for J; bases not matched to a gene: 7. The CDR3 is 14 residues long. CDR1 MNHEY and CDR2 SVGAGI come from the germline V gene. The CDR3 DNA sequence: TGTGCCAGCAGCGGACAGGGAGGATCCTATGGCTACACCTTC. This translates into CASSGQGGSYGYTF.

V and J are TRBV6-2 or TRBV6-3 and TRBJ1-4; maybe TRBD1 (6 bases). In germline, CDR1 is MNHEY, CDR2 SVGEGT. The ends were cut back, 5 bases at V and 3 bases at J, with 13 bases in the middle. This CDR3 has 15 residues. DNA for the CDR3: TGTGCCAGCAGTCGACCAGGGGTTCCTAATGAAAAACTGTTTTTT. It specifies CASSRPGVPNEKLFF.

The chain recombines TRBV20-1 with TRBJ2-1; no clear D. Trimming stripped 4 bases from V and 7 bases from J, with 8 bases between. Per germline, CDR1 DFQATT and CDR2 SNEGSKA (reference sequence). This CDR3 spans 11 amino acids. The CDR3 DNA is TGCAGTGCTAAAAATCTAAATGAGCAGTTCTTC. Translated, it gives CSAKNLNEQFF.

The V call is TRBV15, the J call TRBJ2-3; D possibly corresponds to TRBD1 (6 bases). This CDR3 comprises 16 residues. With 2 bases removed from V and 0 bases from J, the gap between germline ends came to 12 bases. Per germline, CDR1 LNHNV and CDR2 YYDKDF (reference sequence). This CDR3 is CATSRNTGPSTDTQYF. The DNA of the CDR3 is TGTGCCACCAGCAGAAACACAGGGCCAAGCACAGATACGCAGTATTTT. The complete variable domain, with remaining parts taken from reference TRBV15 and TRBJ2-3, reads DAMVIQNPRYQVTQFGKPVTLSCSQTLNHNVMYWYQQKSSQAPKLLFHYYDKDFNNEADTPDNFQSRRPNTSFCFLDIRSPGLGDTAMYLCATSRNTGPSTDTQYFGPGTRLTVL.

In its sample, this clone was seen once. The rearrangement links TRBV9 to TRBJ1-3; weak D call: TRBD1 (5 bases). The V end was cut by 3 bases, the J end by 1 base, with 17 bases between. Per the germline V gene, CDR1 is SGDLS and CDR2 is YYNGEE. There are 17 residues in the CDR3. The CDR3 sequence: CASSGRTKESSGNTIYF. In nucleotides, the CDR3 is TGTGCCAGCAGCGGAAGGACAAAGGAGTCGTCTGGAAACACCATATATTTT.

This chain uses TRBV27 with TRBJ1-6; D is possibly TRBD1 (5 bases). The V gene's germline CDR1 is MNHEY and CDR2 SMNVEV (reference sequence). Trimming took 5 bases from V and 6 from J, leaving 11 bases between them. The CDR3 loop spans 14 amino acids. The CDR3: CASSTKTVNSPLHF. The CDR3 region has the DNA TGTGCCAGCAGTACCAAGACAGTTAATTCACCCCTCCACTTT.